Each of the 32 T cell receptor beta chains below was sequenced from the same sample in a study of cytomegalovirus exposure and HLA in healthy donors (dated by TCRdb to the late 2010s). The library was generated by the immunoSEQ multiplex PCR assay. For the multiplex PCR, a mixture combining 60 forward primers for TCR Vbeta segments and 13 reverse primers for TCR Jbeta segments was used. TCRdb retrieved this table from immuneACCESS and kept in-frame rearrangements only. Not all clones are present; in checked studies, unresolved V genes account for under half, and no reason is known for the remainder. This sample's records show 150,000 to 250,000 clones. About 0.74% of the sample is in the top ten clones. Sequenced input: PBMCs. These receptors all come from a boy between 10 and 17 years old in good health and CMV-seronegative.

J is TRBJ1-1 and V is TRBV4-3; D may be TRBD1 (5 bases). Germline V gene sequence: CDR1 LGHNA, CDR2 YSLEER. This CDR3 contains 18 residues. Trimming removed 1 base from V and 0 bases from J, with 18 bases in between. The CDR3 loop reads CASSQGVAGSLMNTEAFF. The CDR3 coding sequence is TGCGCCAGCAGCCAAGGGGTTGCAGGGTCCCTAATGAACACTGAAGCTTTCTTT.

The chain couples TRBV9 to TRBJ2-3; D remains ambiguous. Germline CDR1 SGDLS, CDR2 YYNGEE. The CDR3 covers 14 residues. Trimming removed 5 bases from V and 0 bases from J, with 10 bases in between. In DNA form, the CDR3 reads TGTGCCAGCAGTCCCCCCGTGAGCACAGATACGCAGTATTTT. As protein: CASSPPVSTDTQYF. Full variable domain (outside the CDR3, taken from reference TRBV9 and TRBJ2-3): DSGVTQTPKHLITATGQRVTLRCSPRSGDLSVYWYQQSLDQGLQFLIQYYNGEERAKGNILERFSAQQFPDLHSELNLSSLELGDSALYFCASSPPVSTDTQYFGPGTRLTVL.

The rearrangement links TRBV13 to TRBJ1-2; 7 bases match TRBD1. Germline V lookup: CDR1 PRHDT, CDR2 FYEKMQ (reference sequence). The V segment lost 5 bases and the J segment 8 bases; nucleotides outside the gene matches: 11. The CDR3 contains 14 residues. CDR3 residues: CASSQGYRGDGYTF. The CDR3 DNA is TGTGCCAGCAGCCAGGGGTACAGGGGAGACGGCTACACCTTC.

The chain uses TRBV7-9 and TRBJ1-2, with 8 bases fitting TRBD1. Germline trimming cut 8 bases from V and 4 bases from J; bases unmatched to any gene: 3. Per the germline V gene, CDR1 is SEHNR and CDR2 is FQNEAQ (reference sequence). The CDR3 has 12 amino acids. This CDR3 reads CASSGQGYGYTF. CDR3 DNA: TGTGCCAGCTCCGGACAGGGCTATGGCTACACCTTC. Filled out from reference TRBV7-9 and TRBJ1-2, the complete variable domain reads DTGVSQNPRHKITKRGQNVTFRCDPISEHNRLYWYRQTLGQGPEFLTYFQNEAQLEKSRLLSDRFSAERPKGSFSTLEIQRTEQGDSAMYLCASSGQGYGYTFGSGTRLTVV.

The V and J genes are TRBV11-2 and TRBJ2-7; perhaps TRBD1 as D (6 bases). This CDR3 contains 17 residues. CDR1 is SGHAT and CDR2 is FQNNGV in the germline V gene. V was cut by 5 bases and J by 1 base, with 21 bases left in between. CDR3 nucleotide sequence: TGTGCCAGCAGCGCAAGTCGTATCGGGACAAAGTCCTACGAGCAGTACTTC. This gives the protein CASSASRIGTKSYEQYF.

V is TRBV9 and J is TRBJ2-2; D may be TRBD1 (6 bases). This CDR3 is 15 amino acids long. Germline V lookup: CDR1 SGDLS, CDR2 YYNGEE. The V gene lost 5 bases and the J gene lost 5 bases, with 16 bases spanning the gap. In nucleotides, the CDR3 is TGTGCCAGCAGAGTGGGGGCCTTAGAAACCGGGGAGCTGTTTTTT. Translating gives CASRVGALETGELFF.

This sequence joins TRBV5-1 and TRBJ2-7, with D unresolved. V lost 3 bases, J lost 2 bases, and 9 bases lay in between. This CDR3 spans 13 amino acids. Germline V gene lookup returns CDR1 SGHRS and CDR2 YFSETQ. CDR3 in DNA: TGCGCCAGCAGCTCCGACACCCCCTACGAGCAGTACTTC. Its translation: CASSSDTPYEQYF. Looking up the rest from reference TRBV5-1 and TRBJ2-7 gives the full variable domain: KAGVTQTPRYLIKTRGQQVTLSCSPISGHRSVSWYQQTPGQGLQFLFEYFSETQRNKGNFPGRFSGRQFSNSRSEMNVSTLELGDSALYLCASSSDTPYEQYFGPGTRLTVT.

The chain has TRBV9 and TRBJ1-2, with a possible D match to TRBD1 (5 bases). Per the germline V gene, CDR1 is SGDLS and CDR2 is YYNGEE. CDR3 length equals 13 residues. Trimming removed 2 bases at V and 6 bases at J, with 11 bases between. The CDR3 sequence: CASSVTTGDGYTF. Here the CDR3 DNA reads TGTGCCAGCAGCGTTACTACGGGGGATGGCTACACCTTC.

The V and J genes are TRBV29-1 and TRBJ1-2; D call uncertain. Germline CDR1 SQVTM, CDR2 ANQGSEA. The CDR3 consists of 12 residues. Trimming took off 1 base at V and 4 bases at J, with 7 bases between the two ends. Here the CDR3 DNA reads TGCAGCGTTGAAGCTCTCCCCTATGGCTACACCTTC. It specifies CSVEALPYGYTF.

This chain uses TRBV4-3 with TRBJ1-2; D may be TRBD1 (5 bases). This CDR3 has 14 residues. Germline V lookup: CDR1 LGHNA, CDR2 YSLEER. V gave up 0 bases and J gave up 7 bases, with 12 bases separating them. The CDR3 is CASSQEVGAAGYTF. Here the CDR3 DNA reads TGCGCCAGCAGCCAAGAGGTTGGGGCGGCTGGCTACACCTTC.

The chain joins TRBV4-2 to TRBJ2-5, with unresolved D. V lost 3 bases and J lost 4, with 3 bases in between. The CDR3 extends over 11 amino acids. Germline CDR1 LGHNA, CDR2 YNFKEQ. CDR3 DNA sequence: TGTGCCAGCAGCCACGGAGAGACCCAGTACTTC. Translated: CASSHGETQYF.

This chain uses TRBV7-3 with TRBJ2-2; maybe TRBD2 (6 bases). Trimming removed 0 bases from V and 5 bases from J, with 7 bases in between. Germline values: CDR1 SGHTA, CDR2 FQGTGA. The CDR3 length is 14 residues. The CDR3 sequence: CASSLTGGTGELFF. DNA for the CDR3: TGTGCCAGCAGCTTAACGGGGGGAACCGGGGAGCTGTTTTTT.

The chain joins TRBV6-1 to TRBJ1-2; a weak D match, TRBD1 (6 bases). The germline V and J ends were trimmed by 3 bases and 4 bases, with 9 bases remaining between them. The CDR3 runs to 13 residues. CDR1 and CDR2 (germline): MNHNS, SASEGT. The CDR3 reads CASSEGALYGYTF. The DNA for the CDR3 is TGTGCCAGCAGTGAGGGGGCCCTCTATGGCTACACCTTC.

The CDR3 nucleotides are TGTGCCAGCAGCCAAGATCGCGGCCCAAAACGGAGCAATCAGCCCCAGCATTTT. Translation: CASSQDRGPKRSNQPQHF. V is TRBV4-2 and J is TRBJ1-5; D gene unclear. CDR3 length equals 18 residues. Between the trimmed V and J ends, which lost 0 bases and 1 base, there was a span of 16 bases. Germline-derived CDR1 and CDR2 are LGHNA and YNFKEQ.

The V gene is TRBV6-5, the J gene TRBJ1-4, with a possible D match to TRBD1 (6 bases). There are 13 residues in the CDR3. In germline, CDR1 is MNHEY, CDR2 SVGAGI. V was pared by 6 bases and J by 4 bases, with 9 bases between. In DNA form, the CDR3 reads TGTGCCAGCAGGACAGGATTTAATGAAAAACTGTTTTTT. This codes for CASRTGFNEKLFF.

The CDR3 protein is CASSAWASYEQYF. In DNA, the CDR3 is TGTGCCAGCAGTGCATGGGCGTCATACGAGCAGTACTTC. This chain connects TRBV2 to TRBJ2-7; D unresolved. Germline lookup yields CDR1 SNHLY and CDR2 FYNNEI. CDR3 size: 13 residues. The V and J ends lost 4 bases and 4 bases respectively, with 11 bases between them.

The chain uses TRBV7-3 and TRBJ2-1, with 10 bases identical to TRBD2. CDR3 length: 17 amino acids. V shed 0 bases and J 3 bases; nucleotides not matched to a gene: 5. Germline lookup yields CDR1 SGHTA and CDR2 FQGTGA. In DNA, the CDR3 is TGTGCCAGCAGCTTAACCCCCCGACTAGCGGGCTACAATGAGCAGTTCTTC. As protein: CASSLTPRLAGYNEQFF.

J is TRBJ1-1 and V is TRBV6-1; 10 bases match TRBD1. With V trimmed by 1 base and J by 5 bases, 4 bases remained unmatched. Germline CDR1 is MNHNS and CDR2 is SASEGT. The CDR3 consists of 15 residues. This CDR3 reads CASSEVGQGDTEAFF. The CDR3 nucleotides read TGTGCCAGCAGTGAAGTAGGACAGGGGGATACTGAAGCTTTCTTT.

This chain joins TRBV19 and TRBJ2-1, with TRBD1 matching over 9 bases. The CDR3 is made up of 16 amino acids. Germline-derived CDR1 and CDR2 are LNHDA and SQIVND (reference sequence). V gave up 4 bases and J gave up 0 bases; unmatched junction bases: 4. The CDR3 loop reads CASSRQGVSSYNEQFF. In nucleotides, the CDR3 is TGTGCCAGTAGTAGACAGGGGGTCAGCTCCTACAATGAGCAGTTCTTC.

The chain is built from TRBV28 and TRBJ2-7, with D perhaps matching TRBD1 (5 bases). This CDR3 spans 13 amino acids. The V end lost 1 base, the J end lost 7 bases, and 11 bases lay between the germline ends. Germline loops: CDR1 MDHEN, CDR2 SYDVKM. The CDR3, as DNA: TGTGCCAGCAGTTTATCACGACCAGGGGAGCAGTACTTC. Its translation is CASSLSRPGEQYF.

The V gene is TRBV28, the J gene TRBJ1-2; a weak D match, TRBD1 (6 bases). V was trimmed by 2 bases and J by 2 bases, leaving 9 bases between them. Per germline, CDR1 MDHEN and CDR2 SYDVKM. CDR3 length equals 14 residues. CDR3 coding DNA: TGTGCCAGCAGTTTAACAGGGATGAACTATGGCTACACCTTC. Protein sequence: CASSLTGMNYGYTF.

The chain employs TRBV5-1 and TRBJ1-4; 7 bases are a match to TRBD1. V dropped 4 bases and J dropped 1; count of bases not matched to a gene: 4. Germline values: CDR1 SGHRS, CDR2 YFSETQ. CDR3 length: 15 residues. The CDR3 bases are TGCGCCAGCAGCCAGGGGGTCGGAACTAATGAAAAACTGTTTTTT. Translation: CASSQGVGTNEKLFF.

V gene TRBV4-3 combines with J gene TRBJ2-2; weak D call: TRBD2 (5 bases). The CDR3 length is 17 residues. V dropped 0 bases and J dropped 1 base, with 12 bases sitting between them. In germline, CDR1 is LGHNA, CDR2 YSLEER. Here the CDR3 reads CASSQDGKVLNTGELFF. CDR3 sequence (DNA): TGCGCCAGCAGCCAAGACGGGAAAGTGCTGAACACCGGGGAGCTGTTTTTT.

This chain links TRBV15 with TRBJ1-2; D may be TRBD1 (5 bases). The V gene lost 5 bases and the J gene lost 8 bases, with 12 bases spanning the gap. CDR3 length equals 12 residues. The germline CDR1 and CDR2 sequences are LNHNV and YYDKDF (reference sequence). CDR3 DNA sequence: TGTGCCACCAGCGGAATCCAGGGAGGCTACACCTTC. It translates to CATSGIQGGYTF.

The V call is TRBV4-3, the J call TRBJ2-5, with 8 bases fitting TRBD1. After removal of 0 bases from V and 2 bases from J, the junction contained 2 bases not matched to a gene. Germline loops: CDR1 LGHNA, CDR2 YSLEER. This CDR3 is 15 amino acids long. CDR3 nucleotides: TGCGCCAGCAGCCAAGATTACAGGGGGCAAGAGACCCAGTACTTC. Its protein is CASSQDYRGQETQYF.

This chain links TRBV7-8 with TRBJ2-5; D might be TRBD2 (5 bases). Trimming cost V 5 bases and J 2 bases, with 15 bases left between them. In germline, CDR1 is SGHVS, CDR2 FQNEAQ. The CDR3 contains 15 residues. The CDR3 here is CASSVDYYLQETQYF. DNA of the CDR3: TGTGCCAGCAGCGTCGACTACTACCTTCAAGAGACCCAGTACTTC.

V and J are TRBV5-1 and TRBJ1-1, with 7 bases identical to TRBD1. Germline V gives CDR1 SGHRS, CDR2 YFSETQ. V shed 5 bases and J 1 base; nucleotides not matched to a gene: 8. The CDR3 is made up of 15 amino acids. DNA of the CDR3: TGCGCCAGCAGAGGTGGGTCAGGGGGGAACACTGAAGCTTTCTTT. This encodes CASRGGSGGNTEAFF. Using reference TRBV5-1 and TRBJ1-1 for the parts outside the CDR3, the full variable domain is KAGVTQTPRYLIKTRGQQVTLSCSPISGHRSVSWYQQTPGQGLQFLFEYFSETQRNKGNFPGRFSGRQFSNSRSEMNVSTLELGDSALYLCASRGGSGGNTEAFFGQGTRLTVV.

The chain is built from TRBV6-5 and TRBJ2-7, with TRBD1 identical over 7 bases. V lost 7 bases, J lost 1 base, and 4 bases stayed unmatched. Germline V lookup: CDR1 MNHEY, CDR2 SVGAGI. This CDR3 has 13 amino acids. The CDR3 DNA sequence: TGTGCCAGCACCCAGGGGGAGTCCTACGAGCAGTACTTC. It yields the protein CASTQGESYEQYF.

The chain uses TRBV4-2 and TRBJ2-7, with D maybe TRBD2 (7 bases). There are 15 residues in the CDR3. The V end lost 1 base, the J end lost 7 bases, and 17 bases lay between the germline ends. Germline V gene data show CDR1 as LGHNA and CDR2 as YNFKEQ. The CDR3 loop reads CASSQVQMEGGEQYF. DNA of the CDR3: TGTGCCAGCAGCCAAGTACAAATGGAGGGGGGGGAGCAGTACTTC.

The gene calls are TRBV27 and TRBJ2-7, with 8 bases that match TRBD1. CDR3 size: 15 residues. V was pared by 5 bases and J by 3 bases, with 9 bases of the junction left unmatched. Germline V gives CDR1 MNHEY, CDR2 SMNVEV (reference sequence). This CDR3 reads CASSTWTGHGYEQYF. CDR3 in DNA: TGTGCCAGCAGTACCTGGACAGGGCACGGCTACGAGCAGTACTTC.

The chain employs TRBV4-2 and TRBJ2-3, with 10 nucleotides matching TRBD2. The CDR3 is 17 residues long. J gave up 2 bases and V 4 bases, and 9 bases lay outside the gene matches. Germline V gene sequence: CDR1 LGHNA, CDR2 YNFKEQ. The CDR3 here is CASSPKPSGGPTDTQYF. Here the CDR3 DNA reads TGTGCCAGCAGCCCGAAGCCTAGCGGGGGCCCCACAGATACGCAGTATTTT.

J is TRBJ2-1 and V is TRBV15, with 11 bases matching TRBD2. V shed 3 bases and J 4 bases; nucleotides not matched to a gene: 5. CDR3 size: 16 residues. CDR1 LNHNV and CDR2 YYDKDF come from the germline V gene (reference sequence). In DNA, the CDR3 is TGTGCCACCAGCAGGGCTAGCGGGGGGACTTACAATGAGCAGTTCTTC. This encodes CATSRASGGTYNEQFF.